What follows are 7 T cell receptor beta chains derived from one specimen sequenced in a study of T cell clonality in common variable immunodeficiency. Measured with immunoSEQ multiplex PCR; TCRdb has only the in-frame clones, and not every one. This sample comprises about 28,000 clones, none seen once only. Their recognized antigens are unknown. General observations from the study: Fewer deletions and N-nucleotide insertions were reportedly seen in common variable immunodeficiency TCR beta sequences.

The sample comprised peripheral blood mononuclear cells. These TCRs come from a human donor with common variable immunodeficiency.

This clone has ten or more counts. The CDR3 extends 3 residues past the end of the read, so its final part is completed from the germline J gene. This chain links TRBV7-2 with TRBJ2-3; 13 bases fit TRBD2. CDR1 is SGHTA, CDR2 FQGNSA, per germline. CDR3 length equals 15 residues. With 8 bases clipped from V and 4 bases from J, the junction kept 6 bases outside the gene matches. Partial CDR3 DNA: TGTGCCAGCTCCGGACTAGCGGGGGCGCCAGATACG. It codes for CASSGLAGAPDT. The entire CDR3 protein reads CASSGLAGAPDTQYF.

This clone occurred a few times. The sequence runs out 3 residues before the end of the CDR3; the remainder is reconstructed from the germline J gene. The chain employs TRBV7-2 and TRBJ2-5; 8 bases agree with TRBD2. The V and J ends lost 3 bases and 2 bases, in that order; junction bases with no gene match: 5. Germline CDR1 is SGHTA and CDR2 is FQGNSA. The CDR3 length is 15 residues. CDR3 protein: CASSLGLGGQETQYF. CDR3 bases read: TGTGCCAGCAGCTTGGGACTAGGCGGGCAAGAGACC. Drawing the rest from reference TRBV7-2 and TRBJ2-5, the complete variable domain is GAGVSQSPSNKVTEKGKDVELRCDPISGHTALYWYRQSLGQGLEFLIYFQGNSAPDKSGLPSDRFSAERTGGSVSTLTIQRTQQEDSAVYLCASSLGLGGQETQYFGPGTRLLVL.

This clone occurred many times. The CDR3 end lies 3 residues beyond the end of the read and is filled in from the germline J gene. This chain links TRBV7-2 with TRBJ2-2; 9 nucleotides match TRBD2. Germline CDR1 SGHTA, CDR2 FQGNSA. The junction had 5 bases not matched to a gene; V was cut back by 5 bases and J by 4 bases. CDR3 size: 15 residues. The sequenced CDR3 bases are TGTGCCAGCAGCCCTAGCGGGGTTAGCACCGGGGAG. This encodes CASSPSGVSTGE. The full CDR3 reads CASSPSGVSTGELFF.

This clone occurred a few times. The CDR3 goes on 3 residues after the read ends, and that part is filled in from the germline J gene. The chain couples TRBV20-1 to TRBJ1-1, with unresolved D. The CDR3 totals 14 residues. Looked up from germline, CDR1 is DFQATT and CDR2 is SNEGSKA (reference sequence). The V end lost 6 bases, the J end lost 1 base, and 15 bases lay between the germline ends. The CDR3 bases that were read are TGCAGTGCCCTGATGGGGAGCGGGAACACTGAA. This sequence encodes CSALMGSGNTE. The full CDR3 protein reads CSALMGSGNTEAFF.

On this clone itself: Relative to the germline gene, one junction end is altered; a read error may explain this. The CDR3 end falls 3 residues outside the read, so it is completed with the germline J gene. The chain recombines TRBV7-7 with TRBJ2-1; 9 nucleotides align to TRBD1. The CDR3 has 15 residues. The V gene's germline CDR1 is SSHAT and CDR2 FNYEAQ (reference sequence). This CDR3 reads CASSLDRGSYNEQFF. The part of the CDR3 DNA that was read is TGTGCCAGCAGTTTAGACAGGGGGTCCTACAATGAG.

This clone was seen more than once but under ten times. The read comes to an end 3 residues before the CDR3 does, leaving the germline J gene to fill in the end. This sequence joins TRBV7-9 and TRBJ1-2; 7 nucleotides align to TRBD1. Germline-derived CDR1 and CDR2 are SEHNR and FQNEAQ (reference sequence). V was pared by 4 bases and J by 4 bases, with 3 bases of the junction left unmatched. The CDR3 is 13 residues long. The CDR3 spells CASSSGQLYGYTF. Partial CDR3 DNA: TGTGCCAGCAGCTCGGGACAGCTCTATGGC.

The CDR3 loop reads CASSLGLAGGETQYF. CDR3 DNA, as far as it was read: TGTGCCAGCAGCTTGGGACTAGCGGGCGGAGAGACC. The V gene is TRBV7-9, the J gene TRBJ2-5, with TRBD2 matching over 12 bases. The read terminates 3 residues ahead of where the CDR3 ends, so the germline J gene completes it. V lost 3 bases to trimming and J lost 4 bases; unmatched junction nucleotides: 3. The germline CDR1 and CDR2 sequences are SEHNR and FQNEAQ (reference sequence). CDR3 length equals 15 residues.